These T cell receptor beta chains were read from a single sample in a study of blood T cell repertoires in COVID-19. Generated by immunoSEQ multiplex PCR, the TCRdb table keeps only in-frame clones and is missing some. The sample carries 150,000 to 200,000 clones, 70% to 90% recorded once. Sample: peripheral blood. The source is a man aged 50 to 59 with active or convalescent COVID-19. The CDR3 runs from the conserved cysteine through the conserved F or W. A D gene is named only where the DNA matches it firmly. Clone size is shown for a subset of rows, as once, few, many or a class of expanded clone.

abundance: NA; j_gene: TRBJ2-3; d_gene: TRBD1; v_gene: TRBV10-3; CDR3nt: TGTGCCATCAGGAAACAGGGGGGAAGTGGCACAGATACGCAGTATTTT; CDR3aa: CAIRKQGGSGTDTQYF
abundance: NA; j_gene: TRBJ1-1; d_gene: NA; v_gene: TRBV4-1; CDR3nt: TGCGCCAGCAGCAAAGACAAGAACACTGAAGCTTTCTTT; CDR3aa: CASSKDKNTEAFF
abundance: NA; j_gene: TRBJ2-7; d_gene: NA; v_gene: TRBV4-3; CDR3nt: TGCGCCAGCAGCCAAGATCGACAGCCCTACGAGCAGTACTTC; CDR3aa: CASSQDRQPYEQYF
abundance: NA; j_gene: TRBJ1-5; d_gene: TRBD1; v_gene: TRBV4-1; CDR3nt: TGCGCCAGCAGCCCCCGGGACAGGGGGAGTCAGCCCCAGCATTTT; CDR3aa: CASSPRDRGSQPQHF
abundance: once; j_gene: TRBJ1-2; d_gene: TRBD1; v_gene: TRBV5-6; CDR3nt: TGTGCCAGCAGCGGCAGCAGGGGGGTATCGGAGGGCTACACCTTC; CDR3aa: CASSGSRGVSEGYTF
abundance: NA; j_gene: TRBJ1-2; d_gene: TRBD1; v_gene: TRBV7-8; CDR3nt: TGTGCCAGCAGCCCAGGGGCCCAGGACAGGGGTAACTATGGCTACACCTTC; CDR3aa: CASSPGAQDRGNYGYTF
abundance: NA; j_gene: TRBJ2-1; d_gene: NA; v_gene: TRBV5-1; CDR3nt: TGCGCCAGCAGCCGGACCGGGGGTAAAAGTACAATTGAGCAGTTCTTC; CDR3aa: CASSRTGGKSTIEQFF
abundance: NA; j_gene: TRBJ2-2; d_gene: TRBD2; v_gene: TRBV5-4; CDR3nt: TGTGCCAGCAGCTTGGGGGGCTCCGGGACTACCTACACCGGGGAGCTGTTTTTT; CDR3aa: CASSLGGSGTTYTGELFF
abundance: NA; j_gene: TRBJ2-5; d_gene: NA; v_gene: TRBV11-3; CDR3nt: TGTGCCAGCAGCCTCACGAGGAACCAAGAGACCCAGTACTTC; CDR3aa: CASSLTRNQETQYF
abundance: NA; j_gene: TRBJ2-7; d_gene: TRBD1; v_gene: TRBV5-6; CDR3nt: TGTGCCAGCAGCTCGGGACAGGGGGCGTTCGAGCAGTACTTC; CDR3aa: CASSSGQGAFEQYF
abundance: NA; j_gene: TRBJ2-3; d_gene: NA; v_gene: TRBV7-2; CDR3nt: TGTGCCAGCAGGACCGGGACTTACACAGATACGCAGTATTTT; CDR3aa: CASRTGTYTDTQYF
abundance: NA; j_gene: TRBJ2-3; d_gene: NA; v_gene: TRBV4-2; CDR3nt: TGTGCCAGCAGCCAAGGGGACCAGCGGGCGGTTGGAGATACGCAGTATTTT; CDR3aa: CASSQGDQRAVGDTQYF
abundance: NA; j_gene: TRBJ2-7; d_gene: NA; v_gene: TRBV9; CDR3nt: TGTGCCAGCAGCGTTGACGGGGGAGGCTACGAGCAGTACTTC; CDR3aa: CASSVDGGGYEQYF
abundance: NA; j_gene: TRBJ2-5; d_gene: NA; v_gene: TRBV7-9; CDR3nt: TGTGCCAGCAGCTTTCTTAGGGGGGAGACCCAGTACTTC; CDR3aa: CASSFLRGETQYF
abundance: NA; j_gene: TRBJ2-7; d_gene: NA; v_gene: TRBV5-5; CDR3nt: TGTGCCAGCAGCTTGGTCGGCAGGTCCTACGAGCAGTACTTC; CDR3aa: CASSLVGRSYEQYF
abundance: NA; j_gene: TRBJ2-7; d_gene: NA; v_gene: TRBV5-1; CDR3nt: TGCGCCAGCAGCCGGGTTGGGGACACACTCTACGAGCAGTACTTC; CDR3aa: CASSRVGDTLYEQYF
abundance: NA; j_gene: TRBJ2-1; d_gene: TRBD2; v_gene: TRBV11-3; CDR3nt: TGTGCCAGCAGCTTAGATCCACTAGCGGGGAGTGCACAGCAGTTCTTC; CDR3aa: CASSLDPLAGSAQQFF
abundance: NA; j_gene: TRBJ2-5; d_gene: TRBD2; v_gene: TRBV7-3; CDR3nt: TGTGCCAGCAGCTCTGGACTAGCGGGGGGGCCAGAGACCCAGTACTTC; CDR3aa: CASSSGLAGGPETQYF
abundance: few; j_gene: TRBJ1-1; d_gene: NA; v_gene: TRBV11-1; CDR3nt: TGTGCCAGCATCGGCGGGCAGGGGAGATGGACTGAAGCTTTCTTT; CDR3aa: CASIGGQGRWTEAFF
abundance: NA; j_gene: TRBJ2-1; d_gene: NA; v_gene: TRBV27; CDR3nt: TGTGCCAGCAGTCCTTACGAGAGAATGAATGAGCAGTTCTTC; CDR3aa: CASSPYERMNEQFF
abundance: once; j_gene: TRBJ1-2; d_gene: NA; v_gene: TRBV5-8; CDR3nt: TGTGCCAGCAGCTTGGTACGGAGAAATGGCTACACCTTC; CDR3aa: CASSLVRRNGYTF
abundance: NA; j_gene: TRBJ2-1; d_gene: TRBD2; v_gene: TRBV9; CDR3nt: TGTGCCAGCAGCGGCGGGGAGGTTAGCGGGTTGAACGAGCAGTTCTTC; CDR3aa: CASSGGEVSGLNEQFF
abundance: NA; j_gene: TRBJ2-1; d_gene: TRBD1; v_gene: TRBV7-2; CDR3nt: TGTGCCAGCAGTCGGGACAGAACCTACAATGAGCAGTTCTTC; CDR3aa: CASSRDRTYNEQFF
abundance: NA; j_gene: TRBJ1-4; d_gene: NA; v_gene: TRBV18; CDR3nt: TGTGCCAGCTCAGGACAGACAAATAATGAAAAACTGTTTTTT; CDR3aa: CASSGQTNNEKLFF
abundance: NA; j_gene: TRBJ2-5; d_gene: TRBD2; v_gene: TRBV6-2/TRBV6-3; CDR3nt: TGTGCCAGCAGTTATCGAGCGGGAGGGGGAGAGACCCAGTACTTC; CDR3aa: CASSYRAGGGETQYF
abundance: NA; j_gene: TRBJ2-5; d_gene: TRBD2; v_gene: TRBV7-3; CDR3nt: TGTGCCAGCAGCCCCGGGACTAGCGGGGGGGCCCAAGAGACCCAGTACTTC; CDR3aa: CASSPGTSGGAQETQYF
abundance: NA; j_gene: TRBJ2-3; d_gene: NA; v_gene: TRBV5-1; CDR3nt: TGCGCCAGCAGCCTCGACAGGATCGCCTCAGATACGCAGTATTTT; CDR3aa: CASSLDRIASDTQYF
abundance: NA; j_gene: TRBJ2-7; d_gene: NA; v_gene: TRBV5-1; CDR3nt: TGCGCCAGCAGCTTAAGACAGGACGGCGAGCAGTACTTC; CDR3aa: CASSLRQDGEQYF
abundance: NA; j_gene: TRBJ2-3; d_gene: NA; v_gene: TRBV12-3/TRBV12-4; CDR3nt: TGTGCCAGCAGTTTATTCATGGATACGCAGTATTTT; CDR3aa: CASSLFMDTQYF
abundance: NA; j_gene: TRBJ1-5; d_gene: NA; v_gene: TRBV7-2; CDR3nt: TGTGCCAGCAGCTTACGTGGGGGCAATGCCAATCAGCCCCAGCATTTT; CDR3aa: CASSLRGGNANQPQHF
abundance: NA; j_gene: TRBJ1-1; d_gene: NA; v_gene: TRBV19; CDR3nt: TGTGCCAGTACCCCGGACGGAGGGGTGAACACTGAAGCTTTCTTT; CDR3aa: CASTPDGGVNTEAFF
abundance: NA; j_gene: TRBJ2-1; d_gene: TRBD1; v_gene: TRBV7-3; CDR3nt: TGTGCCAGCAGCTCGTGGACAGGGCGTTCCTACAATGAGCAGTTCTTC; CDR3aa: CASSSWTGRSYNEQFF
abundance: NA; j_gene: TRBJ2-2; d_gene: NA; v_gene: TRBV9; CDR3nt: TGTGCCAGCAGCGGGGGCTTCGCCGGGGAGCTGTTTTTT; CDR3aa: CASSGGFAGELFF
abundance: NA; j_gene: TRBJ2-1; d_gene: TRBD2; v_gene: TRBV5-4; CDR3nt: TGTGCCAGCAGCTTGGGCGGGGGTACCTACAATGAGCAGTTCTTC; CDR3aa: CASSLGGGTYNEQFF
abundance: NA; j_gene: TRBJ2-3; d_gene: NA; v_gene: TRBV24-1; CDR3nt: TGTGCCACCAGTGATTTTGGCAGGGGCACAGATACGCAGTATTTT; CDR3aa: CATSDFGRGTDTQYF
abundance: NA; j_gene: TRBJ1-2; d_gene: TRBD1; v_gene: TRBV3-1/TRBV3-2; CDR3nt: TGTGCCAGCACCTCAGGGGGCGCCAACTATGGCTACACCTTC; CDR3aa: CASTSGGANYGYTF
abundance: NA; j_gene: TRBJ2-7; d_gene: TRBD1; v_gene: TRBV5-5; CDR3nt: TGTGCCAGCAGCTTGGCGGGGACAGCACCTTACGAGCAGTACTTC; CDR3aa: CASSLAGTAPYEQYF
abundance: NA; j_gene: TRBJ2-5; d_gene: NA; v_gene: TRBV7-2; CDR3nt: TGTGCCAGCAGCCCCCTCCGGGGGACCCAGTACTTC; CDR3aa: CASSPLRGTQYF
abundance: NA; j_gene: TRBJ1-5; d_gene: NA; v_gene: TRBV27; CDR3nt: TGTGCCAGCAGTTTATCAGGGAGTGGCCAGCCCCAGCATTTT; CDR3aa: CASSLSGSGQPQHF
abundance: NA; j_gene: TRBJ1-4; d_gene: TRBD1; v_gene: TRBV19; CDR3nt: TGTGCCAGTAGTCACCGGACCCCGGACAGGGCCGGCGGTGAAAAACTGTTTTTT; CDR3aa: CASSHRTPDRAGGEKLFF
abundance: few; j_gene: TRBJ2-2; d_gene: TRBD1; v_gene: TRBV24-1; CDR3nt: TGTGCCACCAGTGATTTCGGGGGACAGGCGGTTCCCGGGGAGCTGTTTTTT; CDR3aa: CATSDFGGQAVPGELFF